This T cell receptor (beta chain) was recovered during a study of Graves' ophthalmopathy and Graves' hyperthyroidism. For the study at large: The study drew peripheral blood at initial diagnosis, before any treatment. Whole-study results and caveats: Blood also contained most of the expanded thyroid clonotypes above 0.001 frequency.

This clonotype showed up many times. Its matching antigen is unknown. By definition, stable hyperthyroidism involved no ophthalmopathy within 18 months of follow-up. Hyperthyroidism patients were newly diagnosed, ill under 2 months, and aged 18 to 65 years. Scientists amplified the TCR beta CDR3 regions from RNA transcripts. An opening RT-PCR round employed HTBI primers and preceded a second-round multiplex PCR. TCRdb re-called the multiplex PCR reads through MiXCR, storing one row per CDR3 protein. This table holds 350,000 to 450,000 distinct CDR3 sequences, under 25% found once. Trimming removed 2 bases from V and 1 base from J, with 16 bases in between. The CDR3 has 17 residues. The germline V gene encodes CDR1 SGHRS and CDR2 YFSETQ.

This TCR was recovered from a woman aged 18-35 years with stable Graves' hyperthyroidism. The sequencing sample was made of peripheral blood. The chain uses TRBV5-1 and TRBJ1-3, with D perhaps matching TRBD1 (6 bases). The CDR3 nucleotides are TGCGCCAGCAGCTTCTCCGGGACAAAGGGATCTGGAAACACCATATATTTT. Amino acid sequence: CASSFSGTKGSGNTIYF.